What follows are 18 T cell receptor beta chains derived from one specimen sequenced in a study of blood T cell repertoires in COVID-19. Measured with immunoSEQ multiplex PCR; TCRdb has only the in-frame clones, and not every one. In the table there are about 47,000 clones, approximately 86% of which are singletons. The sample consisted of peripheral blood. These receptors came from a man aged 50 to 60 with active COVID-19.

The V and J genes are TRBV19 and TRBJ1-1; D may be TRBD1 (5 bases). Trimming shortened V by 5 bases and J by 0 bases, and 10 bases separated the two germline ends. The CDR3 contains 14 residues. Germline loops: CDR1 LNHDA, CDR2 SQIVND (reference sequence). CDR3 DNA sequence: TGTGCCAGTAGTCCGCAGGGTTTGAACACTGAAGCTTTCTTT. It encodes CASSPQGLNTEAFF. Variable domain in full (rest from reference TRBV19 and TRBJ1-1): DGGITQSPKYLFRKEGQNVTLSCEQNLNHDAMYWYRQDPGQGLRLIYYSQIVNDFQKGDIAEGYSVSREKKESFPLTVTSAQKNPTAFYLCASSPQGLNTEAFFGQGTRLTVV.

The chain links TRBV7-2 to TRBJ2-3; the D is unclear. Germline V CDR1 and CDR2: SGHTA, FQGNSA. The CDR3 spans 13 residues. Trimming removed 5 bases from V and 7 bases from J, with 13 bases in between. CDR3 in DNA: TGTGCCAGCAGCCCCGGAGCAGCTAATACGCAGTATTTT. Translation gives CASSPGAANTQYF.

The rearrangement links TRBV3-1 (or the pseudogene TRBV3-2) to TRBJ2-6, with D possibly TRBD1 on 5 matching bases. With 2 bases removed from V and 2 bases from J, the gap between germline ends came to 10 bases. CDR3 length equals 16 residues. The germline V gene encodes CDR1 LGHDT and CDR2 YNNKEL (reference sequence). The CDR3 loop reads CASSQYPGTGANVLTF. The CDR3 coding sequence is TGTGCCAGCAGCCAATACCCAGGGACTGGGGCCAACGTCCTGACTTTC.

This clone was detected a few times. The chain uses TRBV7-3 and TRBJ2-1; TRBD1 matches at 11 bases. V lost 3 bases and J lost 6; bases outside the gene matches: 4. Germline V gene data show CDR1 as SGHTA and CDR2 as FQGTGA. This CDR3 contains 15 residues. The CDR3 sequence: CASSFGQGAFNEQFF. The CDR3 DNA reads as TGTGCCAGCAGCTTCGGACAGGGGGCCTTCAATGAGCAGTTCTTC.

V gene TRBV9 combines with J gene TRBJ2-2, with 11 bases matching TRBD2. Germline CDR1 reads SGDLS; CDR2 reads YYNGEE. Trimming took 1 base from V and 5 from J; bases not matched to a gene: 10. There are 18 residues in the CDR3. CDR3 coding DNA: TGTGCCAGCAGCGTACCCCCTAGTAGCGGGAGGGAAACCGGGGAGCTGTTTTTT. The encoded protein is CASSVPPSSGRETGELFF.

This CDR3 reads CASSTQPQGRGNTIYF. The CDR3 DNA reads TGCGCCAGCAGCACCCAACCACAGGGAAGAGGAAACACCATATATTTT. The chain combines TRBV5-1 with TRBJ1-3; TRBD1 is a possible D gene (6 bases). The germline gives CDR1 SGHRS, CDR2 YFSETQ. V was pared by 4 bases and J by 4 bases, with 18 bases between. This CDR3 contains 16 residues.

The chain uses TRBV6-5 and TRBJ2-1; 7 bases line up with TRBD1. Per germline, CDR1 MNHEY and CDR2 SVGAGI. The junction had 5 bases not matched to a gene; V was cut back by 2 bases and J by 4 bases. The CDR3 contains 15 residues. The CDR3 loop reads CASSYEGAGYNEQFF. Here the CDR3 DNA reads TGTGCCAGCAGTTACGAGGGGGCAGGTTACAATGAGCAGTTCTTC.

This rearrangement joins TRBV4-1 to TRBJ2-2, with D tentatively TRBD2 (5 bases). This CDR3 spans 17 amino acids. Trimming removed 6 bases at V and 2 bases at J, with 19 bases between. Per germline, CDR1 MGHRA and CDR2 YSYEKL. Here the CDR3 reads CASSLAFSAVNTGELFF. DNA for the CDR3: TGCGCCAGCAGTCTAGCCTTTAGCGCGGTAAACACCGGGGAGCTGTTTTTT.

This chain joins TRBV9 and TRBJ1-1, with 9 nucleotides matching TRBD1. The germline V gene encodes CDR1 SGDLS and CDR2 YYNGEE. With 3 bases clipped from V and 0 bases from J, the junction kept 6 bases outside the gene matches. The CDR3 has 16 residues. CDR3 sequence reads: CASSADRGTLNTEAFF. CDR3 nucleotide sequence: TGTGCCAGCAGCGCCGACAGGGGGACTTTGAACACTGAAGCTTTCTTT.

This sequence joins TRBV7-2 and TRBJ2-3; 8 bases are a match to TRBD2. This CDR3 comprises 15 residues. The germline gives CDR1 SGHTA, CDR2 FQGNSA. Trimming at V came to 0 bases and at J to 9 bases, leaving 8 bases not matched to a gene. The DNA for the CDR3 is TGTGCCAGCAGCTTAGCGTCGGCGGGGGGTGGGACGCAGTATTTT. Its translation: CASSLASAGGGTQYF. Full variable domain (rest looked up from reference TRBV7-2 and TRBJ2-3): GAGVSQSPSNKVTEKGKDVELRCDPISGHTALYWYRQSLGQGLEFLIYFQGNSAPDKSGLPSDRFSAERTGGSVSTLTIQRTQQEDSAVYLCASSLASAGGGTQYFGPGTRLTVL.

This sequence joins TRBV27 and TRBJ2-7; weak D call: TRBD2 (6 bases). V lost 2 bases and J lost 3, with 11 bases in between. The CDR3 covers 14 residues. The germline CDR1 and CDR2 sequences are MNHEY and SMNVEV (reference sequence). The CDR3 DNA is TGTGCCAGCAGTTTACCGGGGGACCGCTACGAGCAGTACTTC. Encoded protein: CASSLPGDRYEQYF.

The chain combines TRBV5-1 with TRBJ1-1; possible D gene TRBD1, 6 bases. CDR3 length: 14 residues. V was pared by 3 bases and J by 4 bases, with 13 bases between. Germline V lookup: CDR1 SGHRS, CDR2 YFSETQ. CDR3 bases: TGCGCCAGCAGCTCACAGGGTTTTGGCACTGAAGCTTTCTTT. The encoded protein is CASSSQGFGTEAFF.

This chain links TRBV7-9 with TRBJ1-2, with 7 nucleotides matching TRBD1. The CDR3 sequence is 15 residues long. Per germline, CDR1 SEHNR and CDR2 FQNEAQ (reference sequence). The junction had 6 bases not matched to a gene; V was cut back by 5 bases and J by 0 bases. The CDR3 nucleotides are TGTGCCAGCAGCAACCGGGACAGAGCTAACTATGGCTACACCTTC. Amino acids: CASSNRDRANYGYTF.

The J gene is TRBJ1-2, the V gene TRBV18; maybe TRBD1 (5 bases). This CDR3 comprises 19 residues. Trimming shortened V by 1 base and J by 0 bases, and 21 bases separated the two germline ends. CDR1 is KGHSH and CDR2 is LQKENI in the germline V gene. CDR3 coding DNA: TGTGCCAGCTCACCACAGTCGGTTTGGGGCTCTGAAACTAACTATGGCTACACCTTC. Protein sequence: CASSPQSVWGSETNYGYTF.

Written as DNA, the CDR3 is TGTGCCAGCAGCTTACGGGGAGGGAAGAACACCGGGGAGCTGTTTTTT. Its protein product is CASSLRGGKNTGELFF. The chain combines TRBV13 with TRBJ2-2; the match to TRBD2 covers 7 bases. This CDR3 contains 16 residues. Germline V gene lookup returns CDR1 PRHDT and CDR2 FYEKMQ (reference sequence). Trimming cost V 2 bases and J 1 base; bases outside gene matches: 4. The whole variable domain, remainder taken from reference TRBV13 and TRBJ2-2, is AAGVIQSPRHLIKEKRETATLKCYPIPRHDTVYWYQQGPGQDPQFLISFYEKMQSDKGSIPDRFSAQQFSDYHSELNMSSLELGDSALYFCASSLRGGKNTGELFFGEGSRLTVL.

V usage is TRBV18 and J usage is TRBJ2-3; D may be TRBD1 (6 bases). The CDR3 sequence is 12 residues long. V lost 8 bases and J 5 bases, leaving 11 bases between the germline ends. The germline V gene encodes CDR1 KGHSH and CDR2 LQKENI. Here the CDR3 DNA reads TGTGCCAGCAATCCGGACAGAGATACGCAGTATTTT. Its protein is CASNPDRDTQYF.

The chain is built from TRBV10-2 and TRBJ2-1; no clear D. Germline values: CDR1 WSHSY, CDR2 SAAADI. The CDR3 totals 15 residues. V shed 7 bases and J shed 4 bases, with 17 bases lying between them. This CDR3 reads CASISPRSQYNEQFF. The CDR3 DNA reads TGCGCCAGCATATCACCTAGGTCCCAATACAATGAGCAGTTCTTC.

The chain links TRBV12-3 or TRBV12-4 to TRBJ2-1; maybe TRBD1 (5 bases). This CDR3 has 13 residues. Trimming took 2 bases from V and 5 from J, leaving 7 bases between them. The CDR3 DNA is TGTGCCAGCAGTTTACGACAGAACAATGAGCAGTTCTTC. Amino acids: CASSLRQNNEQFF.